This T cell receptor (beta chain) was documented in a study of Ad26.COV2.S vaccination and SARS-CoV-2 variants. At the level of the study: Intramuscular Ad26.COV2.S at 5x10^10 or 1x10^11 viral particles.

The germline V gene encodes CDR1 MNHEY and CDR2 SVGAGI. The CDR3 is 14 residues long. After removal of 6 bases from V and 5 bases from J, the junction contained 7 bases not matched to a gene. Treatment specified: around 19 received Ad26.COV2.S at low or high dose, single or two shots; roughly five received placebo; per-sample allocation not given. Collection of the samples took place on day 63 after the first injection of vaccine or placebo. An Ad26 vector that expressed Wuhan-strain SARS-CoV-2 spike constituted the vaccine. The repertoire was sequenced with immunoSEQ multiplex PCR; TCRdb's copy has only in-frame clones and lacks some. The repertoire has 400,000 to 450,000 clones, 92% of them found once; the top ten carry less than 2%.

The chain combines TRBV6-5 with TRBJ1-5; 7 bases are a match to TRBD1. The source was peripheral blood, collected in a trial of Ad26.COV2.S vaccine versus placebo. The TCR originated in a person between 18 and 65 years old who received the Ad26.COV2.S COVID-19 vaccine or a placebo. CDR3 coding DNA: TGTGCCAGCAGGACGAGGGGGCCGGATCAGCCCCAGCATTTT. Its translation: CASRTRGPDQPQHF.